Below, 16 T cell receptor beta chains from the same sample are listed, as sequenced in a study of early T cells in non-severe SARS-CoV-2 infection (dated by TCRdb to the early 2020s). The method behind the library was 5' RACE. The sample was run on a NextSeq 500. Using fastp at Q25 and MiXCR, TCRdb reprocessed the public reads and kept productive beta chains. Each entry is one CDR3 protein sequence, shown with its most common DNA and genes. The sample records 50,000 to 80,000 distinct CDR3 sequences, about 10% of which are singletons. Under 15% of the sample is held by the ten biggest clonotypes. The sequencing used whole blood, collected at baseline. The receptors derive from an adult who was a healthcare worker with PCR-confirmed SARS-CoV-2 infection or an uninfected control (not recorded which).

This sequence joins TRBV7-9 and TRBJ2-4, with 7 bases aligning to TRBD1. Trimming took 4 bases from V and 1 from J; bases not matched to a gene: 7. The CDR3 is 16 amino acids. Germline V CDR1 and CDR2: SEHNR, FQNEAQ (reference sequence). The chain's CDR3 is CASSSQDRRAKNIQYF. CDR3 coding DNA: TGTGCCAGCAGCTCGCAGGACAGGCGGGCCAAAAACATTCAGTACTTC.

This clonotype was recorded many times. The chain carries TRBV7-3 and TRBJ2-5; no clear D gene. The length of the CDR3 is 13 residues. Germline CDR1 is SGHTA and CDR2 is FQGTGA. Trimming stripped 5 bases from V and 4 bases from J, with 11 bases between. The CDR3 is CASSRGDLETQYF. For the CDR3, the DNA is TGTGCCAGCAGCCGTGGGGATTTAGAGACCCAGTACTTC.

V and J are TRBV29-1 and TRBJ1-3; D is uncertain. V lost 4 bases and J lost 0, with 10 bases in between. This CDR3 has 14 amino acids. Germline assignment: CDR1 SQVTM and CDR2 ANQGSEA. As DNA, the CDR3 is TGCAGCGTTGTATCGGGGTCCTCTGGAAACACCATATATTTT. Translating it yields CSVVSGSSGNTIYF.

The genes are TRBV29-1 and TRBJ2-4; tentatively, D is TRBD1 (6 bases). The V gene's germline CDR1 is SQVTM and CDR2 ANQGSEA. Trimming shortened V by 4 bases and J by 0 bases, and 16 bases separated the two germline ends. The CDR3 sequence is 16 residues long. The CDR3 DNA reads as TGCAGCGTTGCACCTTCCGGGACAATAGCCAAAAACATTCAGTACTTC. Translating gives CSVAPSGTIAKNIQYF.

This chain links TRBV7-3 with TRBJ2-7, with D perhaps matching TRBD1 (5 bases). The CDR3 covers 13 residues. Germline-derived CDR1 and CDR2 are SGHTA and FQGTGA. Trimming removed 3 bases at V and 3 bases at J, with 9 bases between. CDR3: CASSLDNFYEQYF. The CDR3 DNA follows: TGTGCCAGCAGCTTGGACAATTTCTACGAGCAGTACTTC.

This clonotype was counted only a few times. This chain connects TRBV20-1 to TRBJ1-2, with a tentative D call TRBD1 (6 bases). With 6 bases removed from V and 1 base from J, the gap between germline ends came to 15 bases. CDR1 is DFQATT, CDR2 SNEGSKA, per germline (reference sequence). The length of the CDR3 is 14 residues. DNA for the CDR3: TGCAGTGCCTCCAGGGGCAGTGGTAACTATGGCTACACCTTC. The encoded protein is CSASRGSGNYGYTF.

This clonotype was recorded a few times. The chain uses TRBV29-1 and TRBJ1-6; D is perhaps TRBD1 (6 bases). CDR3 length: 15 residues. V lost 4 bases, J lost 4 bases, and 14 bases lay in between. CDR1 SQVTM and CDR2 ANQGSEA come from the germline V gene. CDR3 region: CSVVLWDIYNSPLHF. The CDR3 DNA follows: TGCAGCGTTGTATTGTGGGACATTTATAATTCACCCCTCCACTTT.

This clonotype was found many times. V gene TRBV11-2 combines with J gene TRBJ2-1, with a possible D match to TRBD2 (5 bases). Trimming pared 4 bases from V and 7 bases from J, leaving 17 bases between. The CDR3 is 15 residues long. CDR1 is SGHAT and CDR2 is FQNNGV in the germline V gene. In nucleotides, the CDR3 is TGTGCCAGCAGCTGGAGAGGGTGGGCCGGAAATGAGCAGTTCTTC. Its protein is CASSWRGWAGNEQFF. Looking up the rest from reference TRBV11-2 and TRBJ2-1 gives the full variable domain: EAGVAQSPRYKIIEKRQSVAFWCNPISGHATLYWYQQILGQGPKLLIQFQNNGVVDDSQLPKDRFSAERLKGVDSTLKIQPAKLEDSAVYLCASSWRGWAGNEQFFGPGTRLTVL.

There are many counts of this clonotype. CDR3: CASSWGGPGANVLTF. DNA of the CDR3: TGTGCCAGCAGCTGGGGGGGCCCTGGGGCCAACGTCCTGACTTTC. The chain is built from TRBV5-4 and TRBJ2-6, with TRBD2 as a possible D gene (7 bases). Looked up from germline, CDR1 is SGHNT and CDR2 is YYREEE (reference sequence). The length of the CDR3 is 15 residues. V lost 3 bases and J lost 2, with 9 bases in between.

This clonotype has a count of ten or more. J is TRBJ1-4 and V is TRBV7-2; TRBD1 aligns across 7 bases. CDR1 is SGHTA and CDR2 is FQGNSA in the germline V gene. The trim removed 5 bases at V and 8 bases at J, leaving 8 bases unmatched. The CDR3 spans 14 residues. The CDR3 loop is CASSLGGAWEKLFF. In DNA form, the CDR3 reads TGTGCCAGCAGCCTAGGGGGCGCCTGGGAAAAACTGTTTTTT.

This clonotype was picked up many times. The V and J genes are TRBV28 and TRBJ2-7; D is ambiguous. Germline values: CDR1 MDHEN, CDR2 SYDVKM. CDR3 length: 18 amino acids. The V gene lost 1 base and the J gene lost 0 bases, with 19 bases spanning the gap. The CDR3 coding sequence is TGTGCCAGCAGTTTATTTGGGATGAGTGCAGGTAGCTCCTACGAGCAGTACTTC. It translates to CASSLFGMSAGSSYEQYF.

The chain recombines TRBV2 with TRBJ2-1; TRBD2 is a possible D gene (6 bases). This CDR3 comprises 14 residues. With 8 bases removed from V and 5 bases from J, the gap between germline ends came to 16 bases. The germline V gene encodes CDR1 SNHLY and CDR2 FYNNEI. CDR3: CASWGETVHNEQFF. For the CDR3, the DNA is TGTGCCAGCTGGGGGGAAACTGTTCACAATGAGCAGTTCTTC.

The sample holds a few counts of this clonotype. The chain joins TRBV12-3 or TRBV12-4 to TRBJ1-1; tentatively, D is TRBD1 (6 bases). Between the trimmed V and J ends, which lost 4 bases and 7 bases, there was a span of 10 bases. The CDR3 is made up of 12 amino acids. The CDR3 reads CASSSLDSEAFF. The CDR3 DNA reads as TGTGCCAGCAGTTCTTTGGACAGTGAAGCTTTCTTT.

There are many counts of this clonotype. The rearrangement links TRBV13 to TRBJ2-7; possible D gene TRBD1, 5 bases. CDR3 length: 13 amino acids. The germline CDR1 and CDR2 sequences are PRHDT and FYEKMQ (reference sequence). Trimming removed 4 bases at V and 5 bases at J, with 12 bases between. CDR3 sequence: CASSSGRANEQYF. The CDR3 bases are TGTGCCAGCAGCTCGGGCAGGGCCAACGAGCAGTACTTC.

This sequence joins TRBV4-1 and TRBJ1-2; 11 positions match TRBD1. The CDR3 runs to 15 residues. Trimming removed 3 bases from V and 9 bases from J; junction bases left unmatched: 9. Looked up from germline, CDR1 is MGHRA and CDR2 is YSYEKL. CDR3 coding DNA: TGCGCCAGCAGCCAGGACACCGGGACAGGGGGAAGCTACACCTTC. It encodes CASSQDTGTGGSYTF.

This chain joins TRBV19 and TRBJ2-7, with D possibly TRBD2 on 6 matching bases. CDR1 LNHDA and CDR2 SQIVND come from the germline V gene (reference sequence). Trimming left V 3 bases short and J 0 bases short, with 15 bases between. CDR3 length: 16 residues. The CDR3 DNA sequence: TGTGCCAGTAGTATCGTGGCGGGACGGAGCTCCTACGAGCAGTACTTC. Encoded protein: CASSIVAGRSSYEQYF.